Listed below are T cell receptor beta chains from one sample, sequenced in a study of blood T cell repertoires in COVID-19. Clones were sequenced by immunoSEQ multiplex PCR, and TCRdb holds only the in-frame ones, with some missing. The sample carries fewer than 95,000 clones, 88% recorded once. The material sequenced was peripheral blood. The receptor source for this set is a woman of 80 years or more with acute or convalescent COVID-19. CDR3s include the opening cysteine and the closing phenylalanine or tryptophan. The D gene is left open where the match is weak. For some rows the clone size is stated as once, few or many, or as a class when expanded; others skip it.

>-|TRBJ1-1|TRBV12-3/TRBV12-4|-
CASRLRITEAFF
TGTGCCAGCAGGCTGAGGATCACTGAAGCTTTCTTT
>-|TRBJ2-5|TRBV5-4|TRBD2
CASSLGLAGQETQYF
TGTGCCAGCAGCTTGGGACTAGCGGGCCAAGAGACCCAGTACTTC
>-|TRBJ2-2|TRBV9|-
CASSVAPGTANTGELFF
TGTGCCAGCAGCGTAGCCCCCGGGACTGCGAACACCGGGGAGCTGTTTTTT
>-|TRBJ2-7|TRBV3-1/TRBV3-2|TRBD1
CASSQATDRGRYEQYF
TGTGCCAGCAGCCAAGCCACGGACAGGGGGCGATACGAGCAGTACTTC
>-|TRBJ2-5|TRBV27|TRBD2
CASTKEAGFGETQYF
TGTGCCAGCACCAAAGAAGCGGGGTTTGGAGAGACCCAGTACTTC
>few|TRBJ1-4|TRBV2|-
CASSERQDLGKLFF
TGTGCCAGCAGCGAGAGACAGGACCTTGGAAAACTGTTTTTT
>-|TRBJ1-5|TRBV2|-
CASSSLDSPLSNQPQHF
TGTGCCAGCAGCAGTTTAGACAGTCCCCTAAGCAATCAGCCCCAGCATTTT
>-|TRBJ2-2|TRBV18|-
CASSPQRRNTGELFF
TGTGCCAGCTCCCCCCAGCGGAGGAACACCGGGGAGCTGTTTTTT
>-|TRBJ2-3|TRBV11-3|TRBD2
CASSQTSGTDTQYF
TGTGCCAGCAGCCAGACTAGCGGCACAGATACGCAGTATTTT
>-|TRBJ2-1|TRBV5-1|TRBD2
CASSLGLAGGVEQFF
TGCGCCAGCAGCTTGGGGCTAGCGGGAGGGGTTGAGCAGTTCTTC
>-|TRBJ1-3|TRBV15|-
CATSRGRSGQNPGNTIYF
TGTGCCACCAGCAGGGGACGTTCTGGACAGAATCCTGGAAACACCATATATTTT
>-|TRBJ2-1|TRBV5-1|TRBD2
CASNPLAGGTYNEQFF
TGCGCCAGCAACCCTCTAGCGGGAGGGACCTACAATGAGCAGTTCTTC
>-|TRBJ2-5|TRBV5-1|-
CASSLGGEQETQYF
TGCGCCAGCAGCTTGGGGGGCGAACAAGAGACCCAGTACTTC
>-|TRBJ2-2|TRBV9|-
CASSVVFGETGELFF
TGTGCCAGCAGCGTAGTGTTCGGGGAAACCGGGGAGCTGTTTTTT
>-|TRBJ1-5|TRBV6-5|TRBD1
CASSLGQGGQHF
TGTGCCAGCAGCTTGGGACAGGGTGGCCAGCATTTT
>few|TRBJ1-2|TRBV11-2|TRBD1
CASSLAGDRDYGYTF
TGTGCCAGCAGCTTAGCCGGGGACAGGGACTATGGCTACACCTTC
>-|TRBJ1-2|TRBV3-1/TRBV3-2|-
CASSQDRGSSGYTF
TGTGCCAGCAGCCAAGATCGGGGAAGTTCTGGCTACACCTTC
>-|TRBJ1-1|TRBV2|-
CASSEVRGKAFF
TGTGCCAGCAGTGAGGTGCGGGGCAAGGCTTTCTTT
>-|TRBJ2-5|TRBV3-1/TRBV3-2|TRBD2
CASSHPGLAGVQTQYF
TGTGCCAGCAGCCACCCCGGACTAGCGGGAGTTCAGACCCAGTACTTC
>-|TRBJ1-1|TRBV11-2|-
CASSLDRVSFTEAFF
TGTGCCAGCAGCTTAGACCGGGTGAGTTTCACTGAAGCTTTCTTT
>-|TRBJ1-5|TRBV27|TRBD1
CASSPQGASNQPQHF
TGTGCCAGCAGTCCCCAGGGGGCGAGTAATCAGCCCCAGCATTTT
>-|TRBJ2-1|TRBV5-6|TRBD1
CASSLLGQPYNEQFF
TGTGCCAGCAGCTTGCTGGGACAGCCTTACAATGAGCAGTTCTTC
>few|TRBJ2-1|TRBV9|TRBD2
CASSDDSGGYNEQFF
TGTGCCAGCAGCGACGATAGCGGGGGCTACAATGAGCAGTTCTTC